This entry concerns a single T cell receptor beta chain. Its antigen remains undetermined. Qualities for individual bases were not recorded, and no much larger clone is one base off. This sample stems from a study of shared clonotypes between healthy human individuals (dated by TCRdb to 2018 to 2021). With regard to the full study: Two women and three men aged 18 to 49 years were included in the cohort. Libraries were prepared and TCR repertoires were sequenced by different laboratories using diverse techniques, in order to increase sequencing depth and limit assay-specific biases. Leukapheresis yielded between about 0.85 and 9.5 billion PBMCs per donor. For each donor, CD4 naive and CD4 memory were each run on three plates, CD8 naive on two plates, and CD8 memory on one plate. The study deeply sequenced blood TCR repertoires of five healthy adults to estimate repertoire size and the extent of clonotype sharing between individuals.

Using the deep immunoSEQ assay, TCR CDR3 regions were amplified from genomic DNA by multiplex PCR. For each cell subset, the extracted genomic DNA was distributed evenly across all wells of several immunoSEQ 96-well plates, and each plate served as one replicate. For sorted subsets, about 210 ng of genomic DNA, equivalent to around 29,000 T cell genomes, went into each replicate PCR. The purified libraries were quantified using a Qubit 3.0 fluorometer, sized with a Bioanalyzer 2100, and then quantified again using the KAPA Library Quantification kit. Each immunoSEQ 96-well plate was sequenced on its own single-read 150-cycle Illumina NextSeq 550 flow cell. As for the original processing: Because only junctional sequences without quality scores were contained in the immunoSEQ output, filtering matching that applied to full-length reads could not be performed. To assign V/J genes and CDR3, sequences were annotated using PyIR, a Python wrapper for IgBLAST v1.9, with IMGT germline references. Reads were filtered out if the reads had weak V/J assignments (E-value above 1e-6), no CDR3, stop codons, out-of-frame junctions, or ambiguous translated residues. A V3J clonotype was defined by an identical inferred V gene, J gene, and CDR3 amino acid sequence. The percentage overlap between two repertoires was calculated by dividing the number of shared unique clonotypes by the size of the smaller repertoire. Repertoire richness was assessed with RTK rarefaction, the Chao1 estimator, and Recon v2.1 estimates of unobserved clonotypes. For all TCRbeta clonotypes obtained by the gDNA method from four donors, generation probabilities were computed with OLGA. Held by TCRdb, this immuneACCESS table contains in-frame sequences only and omits some clones. Under half of the omission traces to an unresolved V gene where checked; the cause of the rest is unknown. That table furnishes V, J and clone size, whereas the DNA furnished D and trimming. This sample has some 2.1 million clones in its table, and 90% to 95% of those were observed once. 0.1% to 0.15% of the sample is held by the ten biggest clonotypes.

The research as a whole found: Only blood was sampled, and tissue TCR repertoires likely differ from those in blood. The small number of donors limited the genetic and exposure-history diversity represented. Naive subsets generally had larger estimated clonotype richness than memory subsets. Compared with non-shared clonotypes, clonotypes shared by all four sorted-subset donors had higher generation probabilities. Roughly 5% of naive CD4, around 3.6% of naive CD8, roughly 2.4% of memory CD4, and around 0.4% of memory CD8 clonotypes were shared across several donors. Incomplete sequencing was indicated by rarefaction of sorted-subset datasets, despite the large sequencing depth. Based on pairwise subsampling, the degree of clonotype sharing among donors was expected to be affected by sequencing depth.

Healthy HIV-negative adults with no recently reported acute infections or vaccinations were included as donors. Every donor was a Caucasian adult residing in Nashville, Tennessee, USA. CD4+ T cells were enriched by magnetic negative selection; naive cells were then positively selected on CD45RA, and the negative fraction formed the memory subset. After blood collection by leukapheresis, PBMCs were isolated using Ficoll-Histopaque density gradient centrifugation and then cryopreserved in the vapor phase of liquid nitrogen. Purity and quantity of every magnetically sorted T cell population were checked by analytical flow cytometry. Genomic DNA was isolated from each sorted fraction and quantified by UV absorbance on a Nanodrop 2000c. CDR1 and CDR2 were assigned from the germline V gene (reference sequence) as LNHDA and SQIVND. The V end gives up 5 bases and the J end 4 bases, leaving 10 bases in the junction not matched to a gene. Taken from cysteine to phenylalanine, the CDR3 has 15 residues. Of all the DNA, just the CDR3 is kept, 45 bases in frame from base 1.

Material for sequencing was naive CD4+ T cells sorted from blood. What the cell subset or site label conveys for this sample: CD45RA+ positively selected. The TCR originated in a man younger than 35 in good health. The chain is encoded by TRBV19 joined to TRBJ2-5; 7 of the junction bases match TRBD1. The sequenced DNA is TGTGCCAGTAGTGTAATACAGGGGTCAGGAGAGACCCAGTACTTC. Its coded protein is CASSVIQGSGETQYF.